This TCR beta chain is drawn from a study of vaccination and CD4 T cells after COVID-19. Study results and limitations: Convalescent patients gained a median approximately 86% of their reactive clones only post-vaccination. Within convalescent individuals, 304 out of 307 vaccine-specific clones proved to be spike mono-reactive.

Once obtained from cultured CD4+ T cells, the DNA was sequenced using the Oncomine TCR Beta short-read assay. Extraction of genomic DNA was performed on cultured CD4+ T cells. One entry per CDR3 protein, called by TCRdb with MiXCR from the PCR reads. The table includes roughly 7,000 distinct CDR3 sequences, 60% to 80% detected once. Regarding this clonotype: Its antigen is undetermined.

Treatment meaning: approximately nine-day PBMC culture with coronavirus spike peptide pools or control peptides (ViraFEST assay). CDR3 length: 14 amino acids. CDR1 is SGHTA, CDR2 FQGNSA, per germline. V was clipped by 5 bases and J by 8 bases, with 18 bases between them. This TCR came from a human donor who had recovered from COVID-19. The sequenced sample consisted of CD4+ T cells from blood, cultured in vitro. The chain recombines TRBV7-2 with TRBJ1-2; D may be TRBD1 (5 bases). The CDR3 DNA reads TGTGCCAGCAGCCCGGGACTTTTTCGGAGAGGCTACACCTTC. This translates into CASSPGLFRRGYTF.